A single TCR beta chain is shown here with its context. What it binds is not known. The naive CD8 population came from CD45RO-negative cells selected for CCR7, without terminally differentiated effector memory CD45RA+ cells. This record comes from a study of shared clonotypes between healthy human individuals. Whole-study findings and limits: Larger estimated richness was generally recorded for naive subsets relative to memory subsets. Measured sharing among donors was expected to vary with sequencing depth.

Sequencing used immunoSEQ multiplex PCR; TCRdb keeps in-frame clones, though not all of them. The sample contains around 640,000 clones, approximately 96% of which appear only once. Germline CDR1 SGHAT, CDR2 FQDESV (reference sequence). Trimming left V 3 bases short and J 4 bases short, with 13 bases between. This CDR3 spans 14 amino acids. V and J are TRBV11-1 and TRBJ2-7, with unresolved D. The clonotype comes from a woman aged 30 to 39 in good health. The sample taken for sequencing was naive CD8+ T cells sorted from blood. CDR3 in amino acids: CASSFLMAPYEQYF. The CDR3 nucleotides are TGTGCCAGCAGCTTTCTAATGGCCCCTTACGAGCAGTACTTC.